This TCR beta chain was sequenced during a study of blood T cell repertoires in COVID-19. Profiling relied on immunoSEQ multiplex PCR, and the TCRdb table lists in-frame clones only, not all of them. The sample lists 300,000 to 350,000 clones, approximately 90% occurring once. The CDR3 length is 15 residues. CDR1 is SGHTA, CDR2 FQGTGA, per germline. Losses at the gene ends were 1 base for V and 2 bases for J; bases not matched to a gene: 2. The genes are TRBV7-3 and TRBJ2-1; 7 nucleotides match TRBD2. Sequenced sample: PBMCs or T cells enriched from blood (not recorded which). The TCR originated in a woman younger than 35 who had recovered from COVID-19. In DNA form, the CDR3 reads TGTGCCAGCAGCTTAATGGCGGGAGCCTACAATGAGCAGTTCTTC. Its protein product is CASSLMAGAYNEQFF.